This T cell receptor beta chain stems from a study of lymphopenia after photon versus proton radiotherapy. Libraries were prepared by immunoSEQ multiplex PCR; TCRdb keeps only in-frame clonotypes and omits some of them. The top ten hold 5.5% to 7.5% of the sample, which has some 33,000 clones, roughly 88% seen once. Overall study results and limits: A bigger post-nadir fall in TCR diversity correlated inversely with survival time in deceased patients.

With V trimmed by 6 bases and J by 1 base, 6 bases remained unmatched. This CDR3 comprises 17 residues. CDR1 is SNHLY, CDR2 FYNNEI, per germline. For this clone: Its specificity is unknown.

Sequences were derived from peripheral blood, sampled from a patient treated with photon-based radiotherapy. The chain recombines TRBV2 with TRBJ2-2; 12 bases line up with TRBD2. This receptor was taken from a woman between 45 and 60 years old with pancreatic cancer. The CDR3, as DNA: TGTGCCAGCAGGAGGACGACTAGCGGGGGGAACACCGGGGAGCTGTTTTTT. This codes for CASRRTTSGGNTGELFF. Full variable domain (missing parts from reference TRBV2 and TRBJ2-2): EPEVTQTPSHQVTQMGQEVILRCVPISNHLYFYWYRQILGQKVEFLVSFYNNEISEKSEIFDDQFSVERPDGSNFTLKIRSTKLEDSAMYFCASRRTTSGGNTGELFFGEGSRLTVL.